This passage covers 5 T cell receptor beta chains from one sample sequenced in a study of early T cells in non-severe SARS-CoV-2 infection. MiXCR, applied by TCRdb to the 5' RACE reads, yields one record per CDR3 protein. Among roughly 120,000 distinct CDR3 sequences listed, 14% to 15% were seen once. Sequencing used whole blood. These receptor sequences come from an adult who was a healthcare worker with PCR-confirmed SARS-CoV-2 infection or an uninfected control (not recorded which).

This clonotype was seen only a few times. V is TRBV7-8 and J is TRBJ2-3, with D perhaps matching TRBD2 (6 bases). The V and J ends lost 7 bases and 2 bases respectively, with 19 bases between them. The CDR3 loop spans 16 amino acids. Germline loops: CDR1 SGHVS, CDR2 FQNEAQ. The CDR3 region is CASKGRLARNTDTQYF. DNA for the CDR3: TGTGCCAGCAAGGGCAGGCTAGCGCGAAACACAGATACGCAGTATTTT.

CDR3 residues: CASSTGAWRGGPDTQYF. Written as DNA, the CDR3 is TGTGCCAGCAGTACTGGGGCCTGGCGGGGGGGCCCAGATACGCAGTATTTT. The chain has TRBV6-5 and TRBJ2-3; 9 bases are a match to TRBD2. With V trimmed by 5 bases and J by 4 bases, 13 bases remained unmatched. Germline V gene lookup returns CDR1 MNHEY and CDR2 SVGAGI. The CDR3 extends over 17 amino acids.

This clonotype was observed at least ten times. The chain couples TRBV7-2 to TRBJ2-1; D unclear. The CDR3 contains 16 residues. CDR1 and CDR2 (germline): SGHTA, FQGNSA. V dropped 3 bases and J dropped 0 bases, with 12 bases sitting between them. Here the CDR3 reads CASSFMGYSSYNEQFF. The CDR3 DNA sequence: TGTGCCAGCAGCTTTATGGGCTACAGCTCCTACAATGAGCAGTTCTTC.

This clonotype was counted a few times. The V gene is TRBV5-5, the J gene TRBJ1-4; D might be TRBD1 (5 bases). CDR3 length: 14 residues. Germline CDR1 is SGHKS and CDR2 is YYEKEE (reference sequence). V was trimmed by 5 bases and J by 8 bases, leaving 16 bases between them. CDR3 in DNA: TGTGCCAGCAGGTTCAGGGAGAATGAAGAAAAACTGTTTTTT. Protein product: CASRFRENEEKLFF.

V gene TRBV2 combines with J gene TRBJ1-1; D is unclear. Trimming stripped 8 bases from V and 1 base from J, with 11 bases between. CDR1 and CDR2 (germline): SNHLY, FYNNEI. This CDR3 contains 13 residues. For the CDR3, the DNA is TGTGCCAGCCAACGTAGCGAGAACACTGAAGCTTTCTTT. Its protein product is CASQRSENTEAFF.